This section outlines one T cell receptor (beta chain) sequence together with its context. Its antigen is currently unknown. TCRdb's table, derived via immunoSEQ multiplex PCR, lists solely in-frame clones and lacks some. The top ten hold under 3.5% of the sample, which has 4,500 to 5,500 clones, 90% to 95% seen once. The data were taken from a study of T cells in localized non-small cell lung cancer. Overall study results and limits: Since sequencing was restricted to only one region of the tumor, intratumor heterogeneity remains a possibility.

Germline CDR1 and CDR2: SQVTM and ANQGSEA. This CDR3 region has 12 residues. V trimming: 6 bases; J trimming: 4 bases; junction bases outside the gene matches: 3. The rearrangement uses TRBV29-1 and TRBJ2-1; TRBD1 matches 7 bases. The clonotype originates from a woman aged 35 to 69 with stage I lung adenocarcinoma. Sequenced here: peripheral blood, sampled before any cancer treatment. In nucleotides, the CDR3 is TGCAGCGTCGGGACAGCTTACAATGAGCAGTTCTTC. Amino acids: CSVGTAYNEQFF.